This note documents a single T cell receptor (beta chain) sequence. This table comes from immunoSEQ multiplex PCR, and its TCRdb copy is limited to in-frame clones, with some not included. In the table there are over 400,000 clones, approximately 94% of which are singletons. This specimen comes from a study of shared clonotypes between healthy human individuals. CDR3 size: 17 residues. Germline V gene data show CDR1 as MGHRA and CDR2 as YSYEKL. J gave up 3 bases and V 1 base, and 5 bases lay outside the gene matches. The rearrangement joins TRBV4-1 to TRBJ2-5; 13 bases line up with TRBD2. The origin of this receptor is a woman aged 25-40 years in good health. Sample: naive CD4+ T cells sorted from blood. The subset denotes: CD45RA+ positively selected. The CDR3 sequence: CASSQVPGTSGKETQYF. The CDR3 DNA follows: TGCGCCAGCAGCCAAGTCCCGGGGACTAGCGGGAAAGAGACCCAGTACTTC.